Sequencing of this T cell receptor (beta chain) was carried out in a study of CD8+ T cells in alopecia areata. Overall study findings and caveats: It was lesional scalp, especially alopecia totalis/universalis, that showed higher clonality than normal scalp.

Lesional scalp tissue (obtained by punch biopsy) and peripheral blood were collected from alopecia areata patients. Trimming removed 5 bases from V and 1 base from J; junction bases left unmatched: 7. Looked up from germline, CDR1 is MNHEY and CDR2 is SMNVEV (reference sequence). The CDR3 contains 17 residues. It was cDNA, reverse transcribed from extracted RNA, that served as the sequencing template. Data came from immunoSEQ multiplex PCR; TCRdb stores just in-frame clones and leaves some out. The sample contains about 150,000 clones, over 70% of which appear only once. Concerning this clone itself: Its target is unknown.

Material: CD8+ T cells sorted from blood, obtained at week 0. The sequence derives from a human donor with alopecia areata. This chain connects TRBV27 to TRBJ2-2; TRBD2 matches at 10 bases. The CDR3 loop is CASSPRTSGLNTGELFF. CDR3 DNA sequence: TGTGCCAGCAGTCCGAGGACTAGCGGTCTGAACACCGGGGAGCTGTTTTTT.